Sequencing of this T cell receptor (beta chain) was carried out in a study of OX40 agonist ivuxolimab in advanced cancers. Study as a whole: In this cohort, patients received ivuxolimab, an agonistic anti-OX40 (CD134) antibody. Dose-escalation patients' cancers were hepatocellular carcinoma, melanoma, renal cell or head and neck cancer. Partial responses, seen in three patients, involved one hepatocellular carcinoma and two cutaneous melanomas. Study outcomes and limitations: A proportion of nonresponders additionally exhibited low normalized T-cell clonal expansion.

This CDR3 is built from 12 residues. From germline, CDR1 is SGHRS and CDR2 YFSETQ. V lost 4 bases and J 4 bases, leaving 6 bases between the germline ends. Remarks on this clone: The antigen is undetermined.

Sequencing was performed with immunoSEQ multiplex PCR; in TCRdb, only in-frame clones are kept and a portion is missing. The profile covers some 98,000 clones, with about nine tenths appearing a single time and 0.31% taken by the ten largest. The chain carries TRBV5-1 and TRBJ2-1; D is unclear. The material sequenced was CD4+ or CD8+ T cells sorted from blood, taken in a trial of the OX40 agonist ivuxolimab. The clonotype was recovered from an adult with an advanced solid tumor such as melanoma, head and neck, liver or kidney cancer. Here the CDR3 DNA reads TGCGCCAGCAGCCTCCGGTACAATGAGCAGTTCTTC. Protein: CASSLRYNEQFF.